This TCR beta chain emerged from a study of CXCR3-negative and CXCR3-positive naive CD8 T cells. Findings of the study overall: Both of the naive subsets showed about the same high diversity, but memory CD8+ cells had much less. Naive subsets displayed similar surface CD5, and TCR strength was inferred from TRB CDR3 properties.

Preparation of TRB cDNA libraries relied on 5' RACE carrying UMI labels. Using the 5' RACE reads, TCRdb records one entry per CDR3 protein without DNA. The sample features about 81,000 distinct CDR3 sequences, with approximately 1.4% in its top ten. Notes on this clonotype: Its matching antigen is unknown.

This TCR derives from a human donor in good health. Some clones in this sample may be carry-over from other donors' samples. Specimen: naive CXCR3- CD8+ T cells from blood. The subset denotes: CD45RO-CCR7+CD27+CD95- naive CD8+ T cells lacking CXCR3 (TNR3-).

CDR3 region: CASSLVPLAGVNTGELFF. This chain connects TRBV7-2 to TRBJ2-2; TCRdb's D call, TRBD2, is unchecked because there is no DNA. This CDR3 is 18 amino acids long. CDR1 is SGHTA and CDR2 is FQGNSA in the germline V gene.